This T cell receptor beta chain was recorded in a study of beta chain features in type 1 diabetes. Across the study: Age, gender and cell yields were similar between patients and healthy donors. Study-wide results and limits: Patients with type 1 diabetes showed fewer VDJ junction insertions and more deletions. Within each of all four CD4+ subsets, Type 1 diabetes patients had TCRB CDR3s that were moderately but significantly shorter. A closer apparent resemblance between naive, central memory and Treg TCRB repertoires was seen in patients than in healthy donors.

As concerns this clone: The antigen is undetermined.

The CDR3 consists of 15 residues. Germline V lookup: CDR1 LNHDA, CDR2 SQIVND (reference sequence). V gave up 5 bases and J gave up 1 base, with 15 bases separating them. The isolated RNA, all of it, was reverse transcribed, so expressed TCRB transcripts were what got sequenced. Clones were sequenced by immunoSEQ multiplex PCR, and TCRdb holds only the in-frame ones, with some missing. Of about 660,000 clones in the sample, more than 13% were seen once. Purity (above 95%) was reached by all sorted populations. The sequence derives from a man younger than 30 with type 1 diabetes. Sequencing input: naive CD4+ T cells from blood. The chain is built from TRBV19 and TRBJ2-7; possibly TRBD1 or TRBD2 for D (5 bases each). The CDR3 sequence: CASSRTPGPSYEQYF. For the CDR3, the DNA is TGTGCCAGTAGTCGGACACCGGGACCTTCCTACGAGCAGTACTTC.